These 14 T cell receptor beta chains were sequenced from one sample in a study of CD8 T cells in Susac syndrome. RNA amounts of about 0.5 to 1 ug underwent reverse transcription with random hexamers. TCRdb analysed the immunoSEQ multiplex PCR reads with MiXCR anew, one entry per CDR3 protein. The sample holds 85,000 to 90,000 distinct CDR3 sequences, 85% to 95% seen once. Input material: CD8+ T cells from PBMCs. The source of these receptors is a human donor in good health.

V usage is TRBV27 and J usage is TRBJ2-1; 9 bases fit TRBD2. The germline V gene encodes CDR1 MNHEY and CDR2 SMNVEV (reference sequence). The CDR3 is made up of 14 amino acids. V shed 3 bases, J shed 8 bases, and the junction held 5 bases outside the gene matches. CDR3 sequence: CASSFLLAGDEQFF. The CDR3 DNA follows: TGTGCCAGCAGTTTTTTACTAGCGGGCGATGAGCAGTTCTTC.

The rearrangement uses TRBV11-2 and TRBJ2-7; D is undetermined. The V and J ends lost 5 bases and 7 bases respectively, with 9 bases between them. The V gene's germline CDR1 is SGHAT and CDR2 FQNNGV. CDR3 length: 11 amino acids. The CDR3 DNA reads as TGTGCCAGCAGCGGCGGCCGTGAGCAGTACTTC. This gives the protein CASSGGREQYF.

This chain links TRBV5-1 with TRBJ2-3; 10 bases are a match to TRBD2. The CDR3 is 16 residues long. Looked up from germline, CDR1 is SGHRS and CDR2 is YFSETQ. J lost 1 base, V lost 1 base, and 3 bases had no gene match. The CDR3 loop is CASSLKLAGGTDTQYF. In DNA form, the CDR3 reads TGCGCCAGCAGCTTGAAGCTAGCGGGGGGCACAGATACGCAGTATTTT.

This clonotype was picked up a small number of times. V usage is TRBV18 and J usage is TRBJ2-3; D remains unclear. Germline V gene data show CDR1 as KGHSH and CDR2 as LQKENI. V was pared by 2 bases and J by 0 bases, with 6 bases between. This CDR3 region has 14 residues. CDR3 DNA: TGTGCCAGCTCACCAGTCACTAGCACAGATACGCAGTATTTT. Residues: CASSPVTSTDTQYF.

The chain carries TRBV19 and TRBJ1-4; TRBD1 aligns across 8 bases. V trimming: 5 bases; J trimming: 12 bases; junction bases outside the gene matches: 17. Germline values: CDR1 LNHDA, CDR2 SQIVND (reference sequence). This CDR3 has 16 amino acids. For the CDR3, the DNA is TGTGCCAGTAGTCCCCGGCCGTGGGGACAGGTCGCGGAACTGTTTTTT. Translating gives CASSPRPWGQVAELFF. Together with reference TRBV19 and TRBJ1-4, the CDR3 gives the full variable domain: DGGITQSPKYLFRKEGQNVTLSCEQNLNHDAMYWYRQDPGQGLRLIYYSQIVNDFQKGDIAEGYSVSREKKESFPLTVTSAQKNPTAFYLCASSPRPWGQVAELFFGSGTQLSVL.

The chain combines TRBV21-1 with TRBJ1-4. TRBV21-1 is noted as a pseudogene. The CDR3 runs to 12 residues. CDR3 sequence: CASSKGSGKLFF. CDR3 in DNA: TGTGCCAGCAGCAAAGGTTCGGGGAAGCTGTTTTTT.

The chain couples TRBV13 to TRBJ2-7, with TRBD2 identical over 9 bases. The V segment lost 2 bases and the J segment 0 bases; nucleotides outside the gene matches: 2. The CDR3 is 15 amino acids. CDR1 is PRHDT and CDR2 is FYEKMQ in the germline V gene (reference sequence). CDR3: CASSLLAGSSYEQYF. CDR3 DNA: TGTGCCAGCAGCTTACTAGCGGGGAGCTCCTACGAGCAGTACTTC.

The chain has TRBV6-5 and TRBJ1-3; D not resolved. The CDR3 extends over 13 amino acids. The germline V gene encodes CDR1 MNHEY and CDR2 SVGAGI. V lost 6 bases and J lost 3, with 9 bases in between. For the CDR3, the DNA is TGTGCCAGCAGGGAGGACGTTGGAAACACCATATATTTT. It yields the protein CASREDVGNTIYF.

The chain uses TRBV3-1 and TRBJ2-7; D tentatively reads TRBD1 or TRBD2 (5 bases each). The germline gives CDR1 LGHDT, CDR2 YNNKEL (reference sequence). This CDR3 has 15 residues. Trimming shortened V by 0 bases and J by 0 bases, and 9 bases separated the two germline ends. CDR3 sequence reads: CASSQDLGDSYEQYF. CDR3 nucleotides: TGTGCCAGCAGCCAAGACCTGGGGGACTCCTACGAGCAGTACTTC.

The V gene is TRBV27, the J gene TRBJ1-1; D might be TRBD1 (5 bases). The CDR3 length is 16 residues. Trimming left V 3 bases short and J 5 bases short, with 19 bases between. The germline CDR1 and CDR2 sequences are MNHEY and SMNVEV (reference sequence). The CDR3 sequence is CASSFPNPRGGTEAFF. CDR3 DNA: TGTGCCAGCAGTTTCCCCAATCCCCGGGGGGGAACTGAAGCTTTCTTT.

The chain joins TRBV7-2 to TRBJ2-5; D is perhaps TRBD1 (6 bases). With 5 bases removed from V and 5 bases from J, the gap between germline ends came to 18 bases. Germline CDR1 SGHTA, CDR2 FQGNSA. The CDR3 loop spans 15 amino acids. The CDR3, as DNA: TGTGCCAGCAGCCCAGGGGCGGCGAGGTACGAGACCCAGTACTTC. As protein: CASSPGAARYETQYF. Full variable domain (remainder filled in from reference TRBV7-2 and TRBJ2-5): GAGVSQSPSNKVTEKGKDVELRCDPISGHTALYWYRQSLGQGLEFLIYFQGNSAPDKSGLPSDRFSAERTGGSVSTLTIQRTQQEDSAVYLCASSPGAARYETQYFGPGTRLLVL.

The chain has TRBV5-1 and TRBJ2-2; 10 bases align to TRBD1. The CDR3 contains 17 residues. CDR1 and CDR2 from the germline V gene are SGHRS and YFSETQ. Unmatched junction bases numbered 8, after V lost 1 base and J lost 5 bases. The CDR3 nucleotides read TGCGCCAGCAGCTTGAGGGGGCCGGGACAGGGGACCGGGGAGCTGTTTTTT. It specifies CASSLRGPGQGTGELFF.

The chain is built from TRBV10-3 and TRBJ1-1; D is unresolved. V was clipped by 6 bases and J by 11 bases, with 13 bases between them. Germline CDR1 reads ENHRY; CDR2 reads SYGVKD. The CDR3 covers 11 residues. CDR3 amino acids: CAISSGIGAFF. CDR3 bases: TGTGCCATCAGCTCCGGGATAGGGGCTTTCTTT.

J is TRBJ1-2 and V is TRBV13; unclear D gene. V was pared by 3 bases and J by 0 bases, with 8 bases between. The CDR3 is made up of 14 amino acids. Germline V lookup: CDR1 PRHDT, CDR2 FYEKMQ (reference sequence). CDR3: CASSFGSSNYGYTF. CDR3 in DNA: TGTGCCAGCAGCTTCGGCAGCTCTAACTATGGCTACACCTTC.